The 9 T cell receptor beta chains listed next were all sequenced from one sample in a study of cytomegalovirus exposure and HLA in healthy donors. Use of 60 Vbeta and 13 Jbeta primers characterized the PCR. The assay was immunoSEQ multiplex PCR, and TCRdb's table has in-frame clones only and misses some. The data show about 200,000 clones, approximately 86% seen once. Material for sequencing was PBMCs. The source is a woman in her twenties or thirties in good health and CMV-seronegative.

A note on this clone: Sequence at one end of the junction differs from germline and may be a read error. This sequence joins TRBV28 and TRBJ1-2; D unresolved. The CDR3 extends over 12 amino acids. The germline gives CDR1 MDHEN, CDR2 SYDVKM. This CDR3 reads CASSPTVRGCTF. CDR3 nucleotides: TGTGCCAGCAGTCCCACCGTGCGAGGCTGCACCTTC.

The rearrangement uses TRBV5-4 and TRBJ2-3; 7 nucleotides line up with TRBD2. The germline CDR1 and CDR2 sequences are SGHNT and YYREEE (reference sequence). This CDR3 region has 16 residues. Losses at the gene ends were 7 bases for V and 4 bases for J; bases not matched to a gene: 15. The CDR3 DNA reads TGTGCCAGCGGAGATCGTGGCGGGAGTATGTCAGATACGCAGTATTTT. Amino acid sequence: CASGDRGGSMSDTQYF.

This clone was seen a few times. CDR3 residues: CASTENEGRSYEQFF. CDR3 coding DNA: TGTGCCAGCACCGAAAACGAGGGCCGTTCCTATGAGCAGTTCTTC. The rearrangement links TRBV7-6 to TRBJ2-1; weak D call: TRBD2 (5 bases). The CDR3 length is 15 residues. The germline V and J ends were trimmed by 7 bases and 8 bases, with 21 bases remaining between them. CDR1 and CDR2 from the germline V gene are SGHVS and FNYEAQ. Filled out from reference TRBV7-6 and TRBJ2-1, the complete variable domain reads GAGVSQSPRYKVTKRGQDVALRCDPISGHVSLYWYRQALGQGPEFLTYFNYEAQQDKSGLPNDRFSAERPEGSISTLTIQRTEQRDSAMYRCASTENEGRSYEQFFGPGTRLTVL.

As to this clone: In this CDR3 the conserved last residue, phenylalanine or tryptophan, is missing, so a read error is likely. The J gene is TRBJ1-1, the V gene TRBV6-6; TRBD1 is a possible D gene (5 bases). CDR1 and CDR2 from the germline V gene are MNHNY and SVGAGI (reference sequence). The CDR3 is 13 residues long. V lost 8 bases to trimming and J lost 0 bases, with 10 bases between them. CDR3 loop: CASLRVLNTEAFS. The CDR3 nucleotides read TGTGCCAGCCTCAGGGTACTGAACACTGAAGCTTTCTCT.

This chain joins TRBV5-4 and TRBJ2-3, with 8 bases identical to TRBD2. The CDR3 runs 13 residues. Per germline, CDR1 SGHNT and CDR2 YYREEE (reference sequence). With 4 bases clipped from V and 8 bases from J, the junction kept 6 bases outside the gene matches. The chain's CDR3 is CASSAGGFSTQYF. Written as DNA, the CDR3 is TGTGCCAGCAGCGCGGGAGGATTTAGTACGCAGTATTTT.

The chain combines TRBV19 with TRBJ1-5; D possibly corresponds to TRBD1 (5 bases). There are 11 residues in the CDR3. V lost 7 bases to trimming and J lost 6 bases, with 7 bases between them. CDR1 is LNHDA and CDR2 is SQIVND in the germline V gene (reference sequence). The CDR3 region is CASKQGQPQHF. The CDR3 region has the DNA TGTGCCAGTAAGCAGGGTCAGCCCCAGCATTTT.

The chain employs TRBV10-3 and TRBJ2-6; D unclear. The V end was cut by 3 bases, the J end by 4 bases, with 10 bases between. Germline V gives CDR1 ENHRY, CDR2 SYGVKD. This CDR3 comprises 15 residues. The CDR3 bases are TGTGCCATCAGTGATCTGAGTGCGGGGGCCAACGTCCTGACTTTC. Residues: CAISDLSAGANVLTF.

The J gene is TRBJ2-6, the V gene TRBV4-1, with D possibly matching TRBD2 (5 bases). The CDR3 is made up of 16 amino acids. Trimming took 3 bases from V and 0 from J, leaving 9 bases between them. Germline CDR1 reads MGHRA; CDR2 reads YSYEKL. Here the CDR3 DNA reads TGCGCCAGCAGCCACGGACTGAGCTCTGGGGCCAACGTCCTGACTTTC. It encodes CASSHGLSSGANVLTF.

The V gene is TRBV21-1, the J gene TRBJ2-7; the table's D call TRBD2 went unverified against the DNA. TRBV21-1 is deemed a pseudogene. The CDR3 is 17 residues long. CDR3 loop: CASSPRVEASGGYEQYF. CDR3 nucleotide sequence: TGTGCCAGCAGCCCCCGAGTAGAGGCTAGCGGGGGCTACGAGCAGTACTTC.